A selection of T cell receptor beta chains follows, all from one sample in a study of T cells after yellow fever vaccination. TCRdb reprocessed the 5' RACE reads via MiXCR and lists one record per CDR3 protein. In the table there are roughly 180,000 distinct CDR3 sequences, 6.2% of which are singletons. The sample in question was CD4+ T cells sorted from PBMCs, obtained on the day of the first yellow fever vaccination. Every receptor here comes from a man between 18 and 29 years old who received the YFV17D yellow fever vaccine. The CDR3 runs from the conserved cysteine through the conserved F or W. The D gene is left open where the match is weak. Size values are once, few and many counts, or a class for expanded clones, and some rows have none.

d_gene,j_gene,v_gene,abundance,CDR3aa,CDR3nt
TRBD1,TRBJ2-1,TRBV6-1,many,CASSRGTGYNEQFF,TGTGCCAGCAGCCGGGGGACAGGGTACAATGAGCAGTTCTTC
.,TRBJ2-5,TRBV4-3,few,CASSREGGGPRPETQYF,TGCGCCAGCAGCCGTGAGGGCGGGGGCCCAAGGCCGGAGACCCAGTACTTC
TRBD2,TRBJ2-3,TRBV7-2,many,CASPGGSGTDTQYF,TGTGCCAGCCCCGGTGGTAGCGGGACAGATACGCAGTATTTT
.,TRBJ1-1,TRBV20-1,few,CSANRQGQNTEAFF,TGCAGTGCCAACCGGCAGGGCCAGAACACTGAAGCTTTCTTT
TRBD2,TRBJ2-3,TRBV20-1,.,CSARDPGGGQYF,TGCAGTGCTAGAGATCCGGGGGGAGGCCAGTATTTT
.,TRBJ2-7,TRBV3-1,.,CASSAARGRSYEQYF,TGTGCCAGCAGCGCCGCTCGGGGGCGCTCCTACGAGCAGTACTTC
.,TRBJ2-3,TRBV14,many,CASSTVGDTQYF,TGTGCCAGCAGCACGGTGGGGGATACGCAGTATTTT
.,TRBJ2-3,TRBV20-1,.,CSAGPSGAGTDTQYF,TGCAGTGCTGGACCTTCGGGGGCCGGCACAGATACGCAGTATTTT
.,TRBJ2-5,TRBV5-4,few,CASSSGRYQETQYF,TGTGCCAGCAGCTCGGGACGGTACCAAGAGACCCAGTACTTC
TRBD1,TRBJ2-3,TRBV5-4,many,CASSSLRDRKDTQYF,TGTGCCAGCAGCTCCCTCCGGGACAGGAAAGATACGCAGTATTTT
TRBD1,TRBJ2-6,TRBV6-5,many,CASSLGQGAGANVLTF,TGTGCCAGCAGTTTGGGACAGGGTGCTGGGGCCAACGTCCTGACTTTC
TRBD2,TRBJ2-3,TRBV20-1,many,CSARAFGGRRIDTQYF,TGCAGTGCTAGAGCATTCGGGGGGAGGAGGATCGATACGCAGTATTTT
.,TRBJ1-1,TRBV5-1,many,CASSRDTEAFF,TGCGCCAGCAGCCGGGACACTGAAGCTTTCTTT
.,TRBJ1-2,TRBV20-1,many,CSARRGAIYGYTF,TGCAGTGCTAGAAGGGGGGCGATCTATGGCTACACCTTC
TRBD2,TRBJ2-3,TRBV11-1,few,CASSRGGVMLDTQYF,TGTGCCAGCAGCCGGGGGGGAGTTATGCTCGATACGCAGTATTTT
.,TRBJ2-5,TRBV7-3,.,CASSQSGQAGQETQYF,TGTGCCAGCAGCCAATCCGGACAGGCGGGACAAGAGACCCAGTACTTC
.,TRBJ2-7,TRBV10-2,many,CASRSGGHEQYF,TGCGCCAGCAGATCCGGGGGCCACGAGCAGTACTTC
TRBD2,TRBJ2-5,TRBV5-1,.,CASSLGTSLETQYF,TGCGCCAGCAGCCTCGGGACTAGCTTGGAGACCCAGTACTTC
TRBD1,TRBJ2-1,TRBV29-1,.,CSARAGGPLYNEQFF,TGCAGCGCCCGAGCAGGGGGCCCCCTTTACAATGAGCAGTTCTTC
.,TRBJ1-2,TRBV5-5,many,CASSPPTGNYGYTF,TGTGCCAGCAGCCCTCCTACAGGGAACTATGGCTACACCTTC
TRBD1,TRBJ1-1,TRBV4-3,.,CASSQLGQGGTEAFF,TGCGCCAGCAGCCAGCTGGGACAGGGGGGTACTGAAGCTTTCTTT
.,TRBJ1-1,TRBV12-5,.,CASGPYTEAFF,TGTGCTAGTGGTCCCTACACTGAAGCTTTCTTT
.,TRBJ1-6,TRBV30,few,CALGPLHF,TGTGCCTTGGGACCCCTCCACTTT
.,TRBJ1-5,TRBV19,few,CASSWRFSNQPQHF,TGTGCCAGTAGTTGGAGGTTTAGCAATCAGCCCCAGCATTTT
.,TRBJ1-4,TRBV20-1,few,CSARAVHHEKLFF,TGCAGTGCTAGAGCAGTGCACCACGAAAAACTGTTTTTT
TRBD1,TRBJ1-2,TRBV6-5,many,CASGGDRENYGYTF,TGTGCCAGCGGGGGGGACAGGGAAAACTATGGCTACACCTTC
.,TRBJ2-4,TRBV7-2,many,CASSKWGVAKNIQYF,TGTGCCAGCAGCAAATGGGGGGTAGCCAAAAACATTCAGTACTTC
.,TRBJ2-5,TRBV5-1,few,CASSWGTNQETQYF,TGCGCCAGCAGCTGGGGAACCAACCAAGAGACCCAGTACTTC
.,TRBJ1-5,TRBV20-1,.,CSAAYSNQPQHF,TGCAGTGCCGCGTACAGCAATCAGCCCCAGCATTTT
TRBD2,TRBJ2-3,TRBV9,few,CASSPGASGGADTQYF,TGTGCCAGCAGCCCAGGAGCTAGCGGGGGGGCAGATACGCAGTATTTT
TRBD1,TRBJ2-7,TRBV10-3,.,CAISGTGGERGTYEQYF,TGTGCCATCAGTGGGACAGGGGGCGAGCGGGGGACCTACGAGCAGTACTTC
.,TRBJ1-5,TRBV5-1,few,CASSLGGRQPQHF,TGCGCCAGCAGCTTGGGGGGACGGCAGCCCCAGCATTTT
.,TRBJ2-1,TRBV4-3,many,CASSRAGQSSYNEQFF,TGCGCCAGCAGCCGCGCCGGGCAGAGCTCCTACAATGAGCAGTTCTTC
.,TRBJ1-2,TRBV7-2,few,CASSLADGAYGYTF,TGTGCCAGCAGCTTAGCGGACGGGGCCTATGGCTACACCTTC
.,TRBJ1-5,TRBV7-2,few,CASSLWKKPQHF,TGTGCCAGCAGCTTATGGAAGAAGCCCCAGCATTTT
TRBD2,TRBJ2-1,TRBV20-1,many,CSAREVGGGYYNEQFF,TGCAGTGCTAGAGAAGTTGGCGGGGGGTACTACAATGAGCAGTTCTTC
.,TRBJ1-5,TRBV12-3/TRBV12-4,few,CASSPGTARPQHF,TGTGCCAGCAGCCCCGGGACTGCGCGGCCCCAGCATTTT
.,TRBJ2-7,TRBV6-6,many,CASSAPTVYEQYF,TGTGCCAGCAGTGCGCCGACAGTGTACGAGCAGTACTTC
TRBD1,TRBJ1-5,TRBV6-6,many,CASRGQGDQPQHF,TGTGCCAGCAGGGGACAGGGGGATCAGCCCCAGCATTTT
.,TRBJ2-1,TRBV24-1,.,CATSDSSHSYNEQFF,TGTGCCACCAGTGATTCATCCCACTCCTACAATGAGCAGTTCTTC
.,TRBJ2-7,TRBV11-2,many,CASSYTPGLMGYEQYF,TGTGCCAGCAGCTATACACCGGGTCTAATGGGGTACGAGCAGTACTTC
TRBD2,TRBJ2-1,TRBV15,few,CAAAPRGGSNEQFF,TGTGCCGCGGCTCCTCGCGGGGGGAGCAATGAGCAGTTCTTC
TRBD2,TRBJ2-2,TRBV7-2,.,CASSPTSVPTGELFF,TGTGCCAGCAGCCCCACTAGCGTTCCCACCGGGGAGCTGTTTTTT